The 20 T cell receptor beta chains listed next were all sequenced from one sample in a study of OX40 agonist ivuxolimab in advanced cancers. This table comes from immunoSEQ multiplex PCR, and its TCRdb copy is limited to in-frame clones, with some not included. The sample consists of more than 75,000 clones, approximately 80% of them appearing once. Material: CD4+ or CD8+ T cells sorted from blood, obtained in a trial of the OX40 agonist ivuxolimab. These receptors all come from an adult with an advanced solid tumor such as melanoma, head and neck, liver or kidney cancer.

In this sample, this clone turned up once. The rearrangement uses TRBV10-3 and TRBJ1-1, with TRBD1 matching over 7 bases. Germline CDR1 ENHRY, CDR2 SYGVKD. CDR3 length: 13 residues. Trimming cost V 10 bases and J 1 base; bases outside gene matches: 6. The CDR3 loop is CATKQGGNTEAFF. The CDR3 DNA sequence: TGTGCCACCAAGCAGGGGGGGAACACTGAAGCTTTCTTT.

The CDR3 reads CASSRTTSGANVLTF. CDR3 nucleotide sequence: TGTGCCAGCAGCAGGACAACCTCTGGGGCCAACGTCCTGACTTTC. The chain is built from TRBV2 and TRBJ2-6, with D perhaps matching TRBD1 (5 bases). V dropped 6 bases and J dropped 0 bases, with 9 bases sitting between them. This CDR3 contains 15 residues. Germline V lookup: CDR1 SNHLY, CDR2 FYNNEI.

This chain uses TRBV11-2 with TRBJ2-1; D is ambiguous. The CDR3 contains 17 residues. V lost 0 bases and J lost 0, with 12 bases in between. The V gene's germline CDR1 is SGHAT and CDR2 FQNNGV. In DNA, the CDR3 is TGTGCCAGCAGCTTAGAGGGAAATCCGAGCTCCTACAATGAGCAGTTCTTC. Amino acid sequence: CASSLEGNPSSYNEQFF.

This clone was counted once. This chain's CDR3 is CASSDSRYEQYF. The CDR3 bases are TGTGCCAGCAGCGACTCCCGCTACGAGCAGTACTTC. The chain carries TRBV5-6 and TRBJ2-7; no definite D call. Deletions cut 4 bases from V and 3 bases from J, with 8 bases between. The CDR3 totals 12 residues. Germline values: CDR1 SGHDT, CDR2 YYEEEE.

V usage is TRBV6-1 and J usage is TRBJ2-7; weak D call: TRBD1 (5 bases). CDR1 and CDR2 (germline): MNHNS, SASEGT. V lost 5 bases to trimming and J lost 4 bases, with 15 bases between them. This CDR3 spans 14 amino acids. The CDR3 coding sequence is TGTGCCAGCAGTATGGGGCCTGGGTTGTACGAGCAGTACTTC. Translated, it gives CASSMGPGLYEQYF.

The CDR3 sequence is CASSPPWGLAVSTDTQYF. CDR3 nucleotide sequence: TGTGCCAGCAGCCCACCCTGGGGACTAGCGGTTAGCACAGATACGCAGTATTTT. The J gene is TRBJ2-3, the V gene TRBV7-2; 11 positions match TRBD2. CDR1 and CDR2 (germline): SGHTA, FQGNSA. CDR3 length: 18 amino acids. V trimming: 5 bases; J trimming: 0 bases; junction bases outside the gene matches: 10.

A single count supports this clone. J is TRBJ2-6 and V is TRBV9, with D unclear. V lost 0 bases, J lost 0 bases, and 7 bases lay in between. CDR1 and CDR2 from the germline V gene are SGDLS and YYNGEE. This CDR3 spans 16 amino acids. CDR3 nucleotide sequence: TGTGCCAGCAGCGTAGCAGGCGCCTCTGGGGCCAACGTCCTGACTTTC. As protein: CASSVAGASGANVLTF.

V gene TRBV5-5 combines with J gene TRBJ1-6; no reliable D call. From germline, CDR1 is SGHKS and CDR2 YYEKEE (reference sequence). CDR3 size: 18 residues. Trimming shortened V by 2 bases and J by 0 bases, and 15 bases separated the two germline ends. CDR3 sequence: CASSFTAQLSSYNSPLHF. The CDR3 DNA sequence: TGTGCCAGCAGCTTTACCGCACAGCTTAGCTCCTATAATTCACCCCTCCACTTT.

The chain combines TRBV7-2 with TRBJ2-5, with D perhaps matching TRBD1 (6 bases). The CDR3 loop spans 16 amino acids. Germline V gene lookup returns CDR1 SGHTA and CDR2 FQGNSA. Trimming took off 4 bases at V and 3 bases at J, with 18 bases between the two ends. The CDR3 bases are TGTGCCAGCAGCTACGGAGAGGCCTCAGGGGAAGAGACCCAGTACTTC. This translates into CASSYGEASGEETQYF.

The chain carries TRBV7-3 and TRBJ1-5; weak D call: TRBD1 (6 bases). Trimming took 7 bases from V and 1 from J, leaving 11 bases between them. There are 14 residues in the CDR3. Germline CDR1 SGHTA, CDR2 FQGTGA. The CDR3: CASKLGASNQPQHF. The DNA for the CDR3 is TGTGCCAGCAAGTTGGGGGCGAGCAATCAGCCCCAGCATTTT. Together with reference TRBV7-3 and TRBJ1-5, the CDR3 gives the full variable domain: GAGVSQTPSNKVTEKGKYVELRCDPISGHTALYWYRQSLGQGPEFLIYFQGTGAADDSGLPNDRFFAVRPEGSVSTLKIQRTERGDSAVYLCASKLGASNQPQHFGDGTRLSIL.

This chain connects TRBV10-3 to TRBJ2-7; 7 bases line up with TRBD1. This CDR3 is built from 13 residues. J lost 0 bases, V lost 8 bases, and 4 bases had no gene match. CDR1 is ENHRY, CDR2 SYGVKD, per germline. The CDR3 region has the DNA TGTGCCATCCAAGGGACAGCCTCCTACGAGCAGTACTTC. This sequence encodes CAIQGTASYEQYF.

This chain links TRBV2 with TRBJ2-5; 11 bases are a match to TRBD2. The V gene's germline CDR1 is SNHLY and CDR2 FYNNEI. The CDR3 is 15 residues long. V was clipped by 9 bases and J by 7 bases; unmatched bases: 13. CDR3 in DNA: TGTGCCAGTGCCGATACGCTAGCGGGGGGTGGGACCCAGTACTTC. Residues: CASADTLAGGGTQYF.

In its sample, this clone was seen a few times. V is TRBV18 and J is TRBJ2-1; no reliable D call. This CDR3 region has 12 residues. The V end was cut by 3 bases, the J end by 9 bases, with 9 bases between. Germline V CDR1 and CDR2: KGHSH, LQKENI. The CDR3 here is CASSPGSFEQFF. The CDR3 DNA follows: TGTGCCAGCTCACCCGGTTCTTTTGAGCAGTTCTTC.

The CDR3 bases are TGTGCCAGCAGCTTAATCGCCCGGAATGGCTACACCTTC. Amino acid sequence: CASSLIARNGYTF. V usage is TRBV11-2 and J usage is TRBJ1-2; D is undetermined. CDR1 and CDR2 from the germline V gene are SGHAT and FQNNGV. This CDR3 is built from 13 residues. Trimming stripped 2 bases from V and 6 bases from J, with 10 bases between.

This clone was seen more than once but under ten times. CDR3 sequence: CASSPGDRVSYEQYF. CDR3 sequence (DNA): TGTGCCAGCTCACCGGGGGACAGGGTAAGCTACGAGCAGTACTTC. The gene calls are TRBV18 and TRBJ2-7; 9 bases are a match to TRBD1. V was pared by 3 bases and J by 3 bases, with 6 bases of the junction left unmatched. Germline assignment: CDR1 KGHSH and CDR2 LQKENI. The CDR3 sequence is 15 residues long.

The rearrangement links TRBV2 to TRBJ1-4; D ambiguous. The CDR3 sequence is 12 residues long. Trimming took 5 bases from V and 12 from J, leaving 13 bases between them. The germline gives CDR1 SNHLY, CDR2 FYNNEI. CDR3 amino acids: CASSRQIRQLFF. The CDR3 nucleotides are TGTGCCAGCAGTCGCCAGATTCGGCAACTGTTTTTT.

This clone was seen at least ten times. The chain combines TRBV2 with TRBJ2-2; 14 bases fit TRBD2. Looked up from germline, CDR1 is SNHLY and CDR2 is FYNNEI. V gave up 8 bases and J gave up 4 bases; unmatched junction bases: 3. The CDR3 extends over 15 amino acids. The CDR3 loop reads CASHGLAGGTGELFF. For the CDR3, the DNA is TGTGCCAGCCATGGACTAGCGGGAGGCACCGGGGAGCTGTTTTTT.

This chain joins TRBV15 and TRBJ2-7; 10 bases are a match to TRBD2. V dropped 3 bases and J dropped 2; count of bases not matched to a gene: 7. CDR1 is LNHNV, CDR2 YYDKDF, per germline (reference sequence). CDR3 length equals 16 residues. The CDR3 loop reads CATSRPLAGLTYEQYF. CDR3 sequence (DNA): TGTGCCACCAGCAGGCCACTAGCGGGGCTTACCTACGAGCAGTACTTC.

The gene calls are TRBV5-1 and TRBJ2-3, with 8 bases matching TRBD2. V lost 0 bases, J lost 2 bases, and 8 bases stayed unmatched. This CDR3 region has 17 residues. Germline V gene data show CDR1 as SGHRS and CDR2 as YFSETQ. CDR3 DNA sequence: TGCGCCAGCAGCTTGGCCGGTACGGGAGGGGCCACAGATACGCAGTATTTT. Protein: CASSLAGTGGATDTQYF.

The chain is built from TRBV7-9 and TRBJ2-3, with 13 nucleotides matching TRBD2. Germline CDR1 reads SEHNR; CDR2 reads FQNEAQ (reference sequence). The CDR3 length is 19 residues. V lost 4 bases, J lost 2 bases, and 12 bases stayed unmatched. Here the CDR3 reads CASSSGLAGPYLFTDTQYF. CDR3 DNA sequence: TGTGCCAGCAGCTCGGGACTAGCGGGGCCGTACCTTTTCACAGATACGCAGTATTTT.